Presented here are 31 T cell receptor beta chains from one specimen sequenced in a study of shared clonotypes between healthy human individuals. Sequencing used immunoSEQ multiplex PCR; TCRdb keeps in-frame clones, though not all of them. The repertoire consists of a few million clones, with 93% occurring once and the leading ten covering around 0.4%. The sample comprised naive CD4+ T cells from PBMCs. Subset reported: CD45RA+ positively selected. The receptors were gathered from a man aged 18-30 years in good health. Some clones in this sample may be carry-over from other donors' samples.

The table lists this clone with a few counts. The gene calls are TRBV6-1 and TRBJ1-1; D is perhaps TRBD1 (5 bases). The germline V and J ends were trimmed by 1 base and 3 bases, with 15 bases remaining between them. This CDR3 contains 16 residues. From germline, CDR1 is MNHNS and CDR2 SASEGT. The CDR3 coding sequence is TGTGCCAGCAGTGAAGGGGGCAGGAATTTCGACACTGAAGCTTTCTTT. It is translated as CASSEGGRNFDTEAFF.

V usage is TRBV5-6 and J usage is TRBJ1-1; D uncertain. The ends were cut back, 2 bases at V and 5 bases at J, with 16 bases in the middle. Germline V gives CDR1 SGHDT, CDR2 YYEEEE. The CDR3 is made up of 15 amino acids. This CDR3 reads CASSFRATRGTEAFF. In DNA form, the CDR3 reads TGTGCCAGCAGCTTTAGGGCCACCCGTGGGACTGAAGCTTTCTTT.

The rearrangement uses TRBV5-4 and TRBJ1-2; D not certain. Germline V gene lookup returns CDR1 SGHNT and CDR2 YYREEE (reference sequence). V was clipped by 5 bases and J by 0 bases, with 17 bases between them. The CDR3 contains 16 residues. The CDR3 loop reads CASSPPFGGANYGYTF. The CDR3, as DNA: TGTGCCAGCAGTCCCCCCTTCGGAGGAGCTAACTATGGCTACACCTTC.

This chain's CDR3 is CAIRGDASYNEQFF. DNA for the CDR3: TGTGCCATCAGGGGGGACGCCTCCTACAATGAGCAGTTCTTC. J is TRBJ2-1 and V is TRBV10-3; the D call may be TRBD1 or TRBD2 (5 bases each). Germline V gives CDR1 ENHRY, CDR2 SYGVKD. This CDR3 is built from 14 residues. Trimming shortened V by 6 bases and J by 0 bases, and 9 bases separated the two germline ends.

The V call is TRBV6-5, the J call TRBJ2-7, with D unresolved. Germline loops: CDR1 MNHEY, CDR2 SVGAGI. Trimming removed 7 bases from V and 4 bases from J, with 11 bases in between. The CDR3 runs to 12 residues. The CDR3 sequence: CASTSSIYEQYF. The DNA for the CDR3 is TGTGCCAGCACCTCCAGCATTTACGAGCAGTACTTC.

This rearrangement joins TRBV27 to TRBJ1-5, with D possibly being TRBD1 (5 bases). The CDR3 is 14 amino acids. The V gene's germline CDR1 is MNHEY and CDR2 SMNVEV (reference sequence). V was shortened by 2 bases and J by 6 bases, with 11 bases between the two germline ends. The CDR3, as DNA: TGTGCCAGCAGTTTAATTCCGGGGGGTCAGCCCCAGCATTTT. It specifies CASSLIPGGQPQHF.

V usage is TRBV15 and J usage is TRBJ2-5, with D perhaps TRBD1 or TRBD2 (6 bases each). This CDR3 contains 16 residues. The germline gives CDR1 LNHNV, CDR2 YYDKDF (reference sequence). V was trimmed by 1 base and J by 5 bases, leaving 17 bases between them. The CDR3 sequence: CATSRGEARGAETQYF. The CDR3 DNA sequence: TGTGCCACCAGCAGAGGGGAGGCCAGGGGAGCGGAGACCCAGTACTTC.

V and J are TRBV15 and TRBJ1-5; TRBD1 matches at 9 bases. V lost 3 bases and J lost 4; bases outside the gene matches: 7. The germline gives CDR1 LNHNV, CDR2 YYDKDF (reference sequence). The CDR3 length is 16 residues. The CDR3 DNA reads as TGTGCCACCAGCAGGGAGACAGGGGGTCCGAATCAGCCCCAGCATTTT. Its protein product is CATSRETGGPNQPQHF.

CDR3 protein: CASSLGAGVSHEQYF. The DNA of the CDR3 is TGTGCCAGCAGCTTAGGGGCGGGAGTGTCCCACGAGCAGTACTTC. The chain links TRBV7-7 to TRBJ2-7; 7 bases are shared with TRBD2. V gave up 1 base and J gave up 5 bases; unmatched junction bases: 8. Germline assignment: CDR1 SSHAT and CDR2 FNYEAQ (reference sequence). CDR3 length: 15 residues.

J is TRBJ2-5 and V is TRBV28; 9 nucleotides align to TRBD1. V lost 6 bases, J lost 7 bases, and 6 bases stayed unmatched. Germline V gene lookup returns CDR1 MDHEN and CDR2 SYDVKM. The CDR3 is made up of 13 amino acids. The CDR3 DNA is TGTGCCAGCAGCTGGACAGGGGAGGGGACCCAGTACTTC. As protein: CASSWTGEGTQYF.

Regarding this clone: The identical CDR3 is also encoded by other nucleotide sequences in the sample. The rearrangement links TRBV28 to TRBJ2-7, with D possibly matching TRBD1 (6 bases). Germline V CDR1 and CDR2: MDHEN, SYDVKM. The V gene lost 6 bases and the J gene lost 3 bases, with 9 bases spanning the gap. The CDR3 covers 12 residues. The CDR3 is CASRRTVYEQYF. Here the CDR3 DNA reads TGTGCCAGCAGGCGGACAGTCTACGAGCAGTACTTC.

A single count supports this clone. The chain carries TRBV18 and TRBJ2-3, with 15 nucleotides matching TRBD2. With 6 bases clipped from V and 4 bases from J, the junction kept 2 bases outside the gene matches. The germline CDR1 and CDR2 sequences are KGHSH and LQKENI. CDR3 length equals 15 residues. This chain's CDR3 is CASSWTSGRADTQYF. DNA for the CDR3: TGTGCCAGCTCGTGGACTAGCGGGAGGGCAGATACGCAGTATTTT.

About this clone itself: Distinct nucleotide sequences in the sample also encode this CDR3. The V gene is TRBV29-1, the J gene TRBJ2-1; D unclear. This CDR3 contains 10 residues. Germline CDR1 and CDR2: SQVTM and ANQGSEA. V was cut by 5 bases and J by 6 bases, with 5 bases left in between. CDR3 region: CSVFFNEQFF. DNA of the CDR3: TGCAGCGTTTTCTTCAATGAGCAGTTCTTC.

V usage is TRBV11-2 and J usage is TRBJ2-2, with TRBD1 as a possible D gene (6 bases). CDR3 length: 16 residues. Trimming took 2 bases from V and 2 from J, leaving 12 bases between them. The germline V gene has CDR1 SGHAT and CDR2 FQNNGV. The DNA of the CDR3 is TGTGCCAGCAGCTTAATCCACAGGGATAACACCGGGGAGCTGTTTTTT. It yields the protein CASSLIHRDNTGELFF.

The V and J genes are TRBV7-2 and TRBJ2-7, with 7 bases that match TRBD2. The J segment lost 6 bases and the V segment lost 4 bases, leaving 6 bases of the junction unmatched. The CDR3 sequence is 13 residues long. Per germline, CDR1 SGHTA and CDR2 FQGNSA. The CDR3, as DNA: TGTGCCAGCAGCTATAGCGGGTTGGGCGAGCAGTACTTC. Residues: CASSYSGLGEQYF. The full variable domain, completed using reference TRBV7-2 and TRBJ2-7, is GAGVSQSPSNKVTEKGKDVELRCDPISGHTALYWYRQSLGQGLEFLIYFQGNSAPDKSGLPSDRFSAERTGGSVSTLTIQRTQQEDSAVYLCASSYSGLGEQYFGPGTRLTVT.

The V and J genes are TRBV14 and TRBJ1-3; no clear D. The V and J ends lost 0 bases and 0 bases respectively, with 15 bases between them. This CDR3 contains 18 residues. Germline V gene data show CDR1 as SGHDN and CDR2 as FVKESK. The CDR3 region has the DNA TGTGCCAGCAGCCAAGATTTAGCAGTCCGGATCTCTGGAAACACCATATATTTT. As protein: CASSQDLAVRISGNTIYF.

Points on this clone: This sample includes further DNA sequences coding for the same CDR3. This chain joins TRBV7-2 and TRBJ1-1; D is possibly TRBD1 (6 bases). Between the trimmed V and J ends, which lost 4 bases and 1 base, there was a span of 13 bases. This CDR3 has 15 residues. CDR1 SGHTA and CDR2 FQGNSA come from the germline V gene. This CDR3 reads CASSSKTGSNTEAFF. DNA of the CDR3: TGTGCCAGCAGCTCGAAGACAGGCTCGAACACTGAAGCTTTCTTT.

The gene calls are TRBV6-1 and TRBJ2-7; TRBD2 matches 7 bases. The ends lost 10 bases at V and 2 bases at J; junction bases unmatched: 14. The CDR3 spans 15 residues. Germline V CDR1 and CDR2: MNHNS, SASEGT. Here the CDR3 DNA reads TGTGCCACCATCTTCCGGGACTATCGTACCTACGAGCAGTACTTC. Translation: CATIFRDYRTYEQYF.

The chain employs TRBV7-8 and TRBJ2-5; either TRBD1 or TRBD2 may supply D (5 bases each). This CDR3 is 15 amino acids long. Germline assignment: CDR1 SGHVS and CDR2 FQNEAQ. V lost 5 bases and J lost 6, with 19 bases in between. CDR3 in amino acids: CASSPGLVKVKTQYF. The CDR3 nucleotides are TGTGCCAGCAGCCCGGGGCTCGTAAAGGTAAAGACCCAGTACTTC.

The chain is built from TRBV19 and TRBJ2-5, with D possibly TRBD2 on 6 matching bases. Germline assignment: CDR1 LNHDA and CDR2 SQIVND (reference sequence). CDR3 length: 15 residues. Trimming pared 5 bases from V and 5 bases from J, leaving 18 bases between. CDR3: CASSDRDPGRETQYF. The CDR3 nucleotides read TGTGCCAGTAGTGATCGGGACCCGGGGAGGGAGACCCAGTACTTC.

The chain couples TRBV2 to TRBJ1-2; no definite D call. There are 10 residues in the CDR3. V was cut by 6 bases and J by 8 bases, with 7 bases left in between. Germline V gene lookup returns CDR1 SNHLY and CDR2 FYNNEI. The CDR3 nucleotides are TGTGCCAGCAGGGCGGGGGGCTACACCTTC. This codes for CASRAGGYTF.

As for this clone: The limits of the CDR3 on the DNA are not certain, so only TCRdb's listed CDR3 is given. The J gene is TRBJ1-5, the V gene TRBV19. Germline loops: CDR1 LNHDA, CDR2 SQIVND (reference sequence). The CDR3 region is 15 residues in length, termini included. CDR3 loop: CASSISGPGVQPQHF.

V and J are TRBV28 and TRBJ2-7; 10 nucleotides line up with TRBD1. Germline trimming cut 4 bases from V and 2 bases from J; bases unmatched to any gene: 8. CDR1 is MDHEN, CDR2 SYDVKM, per germline. The CDR3 totals 16 residues. The CDR3 here is CASSSTGTGAPYEQYF. The CDR3 coding sequence is TGTGCCAGCAGTTCAACCGGGACAGGGGCTCCCTACGAGCAGTACTTC.

This chain connects TRBV30 to TRBJ2-4; 7 bases line up with TRBD2. The J segment lost 10 bases and the V segment lost 4 bases, leaving 4 bases of the junction unmatched. The CDR3 totals 11 residues. Germline CDR1 and CDR2: GTSNPN and SVGIG (reference sequence). The CDR3 region has the DNA TGTGCCTGGAAATGGGAGGGGATTCAGTACTTC. Translated, it gives CAWKWEGIQYF.

The chain carries TRBV28 and TRBJ1-2; D might be TRBD1 (5 bases). Germline V gene lookup returns CDR1 MDHEN and CDR2 SYDVKM. The V and J ends lost 1 base and 4 bases respectively, with 13 bases between them. The CDR3 loop spans 15 amino acids. The DNA for the CDR3 is TGTGCCAGCAGTTTATCCCCCGCGGGGGGCTATGGCTACACCTTC. Protein product: CASSLSPAGGYGYTF.

The chain couples TRBV28 to TRBJ2-7; D gene uncertain. Germline V gene lookup returns CDR1 MDHEN and CDR2 SYDVKM. The CDR3 is made up of 14 amino acids. The V and J ends lost 3 bases and 7 bases respectively, with 16 bases between them. CDR3 nucleotide sequence: TGTGCCAGCAGTTTGGCCAGCCGAAACCGGGAGCAGTACTTC. Its protein product is CASSLASRNREQYF.

The chain combines TRBV23-1 with TRBJ1-3; D remains unclear. TRBV23-1 is an ORF; its function is uncertain. The CDR3 sequence is 12 residues long. V shed 5 bases and J shed 4 bases, with 6 bases lying between them. CDR3 sequence reads: CASSAPGNTIYF. CDR3 sequence (DNA): TGCGCCAGCAGTGCACCGGGAAACACCATATATTTT.

The chain is built from TRBV19 and TRBJ1-5, with D possibly being TRBD1 (6 bases). This CDR3 spans 15 amino acids. V lost 5 bases and J 3 bases, leaving 14 bases between the germline ends. CDR1 is LNHDA, CDR2 SQIVND, per germline (reference sequence). This chain's CDR3 is CASSPDRRHNQPQHF. The CDR3 DNA follows: TGTGCCAGTAGTCCAGACAGGCGCCACAATCAGCCCCAGCATTTT.

The chain recombines TRBV6-1 with TRBJ1-2; 9 nucleotides line up with TRBD1. The trim removed 7 bases at V and 5 bases at J, leaving 11 bases unmatched. The germline gives CDR1 MNHNS, CDR2 SASEGT. CDR3 length: 15 residues. CDR3 DNA sequence: TGTGCCAGCAACCCGGGACAGGGCCTGATTTATGGCTACACCTTC. Amino acids: CASNPGQGLIYGYTF.

The chain is built from TRBV11-3 and TRBJ2-1, with unresolved D. CDR1 is SGHNT and CDR2 is YENEEA in the germline V gene. V gave up 4 bases and J gave up 6 bases, with 7 bases separating them. The CDR3 extends over 12 amino acids. The CDR3: CASSSPGNEQFF. The CDR3 nucleotides are TGTGCCAGCAGCTCCCCCGGCAATGAGCAGTTCTTC.

The rearrangement uses TRBV11-2 and TRBJ2-6; D ambiguous. This CDR3 contains 14 residues. CDR1 and CDR2 from the germline V gene are SGHAT and FQNNGV. Trimming took off 6 bases at V and 4 bases at J, with 10 bases between the two ends. CDR3 DNA: TGTGCCAGCAGTTCCCCCATGGGGGCCAACGTCCTGACTTTC. It codes for CASSSPMGANVLTF. The variable domain in full, with the rest retrieved from reference TRBV11-2 and TRBJ2-6, is EAGVAQSPRYKIIEKRQSVAFWCNPISGHATLYWYQQILGQGPKLLIQFQNNGVVDDSQLPKDRFSAERLKGVDSTLKIQPAKLEDSAVYLCASSSPMGANVLTFGAGSRLTVL.